This T cell receptor (beta chain) was recovered during a study of human T cells and chemical hapten exposure. Looked up from germline, CDR1 is MNHEY and CDR2 is SMNVEV (reference sequence). The CDR3 contains 15 residues. Trimming pared 1 base from V and 6 bases from J, leaving 10 bases between. The library put unique molecular identifiers onto individual cDNA molecules. In the original processing: Sampled TCR counts reached a median of 95,638 per sample, with values ranging from about 23,224 to 690,600. A single record per CDR3 protein comes from TCRdb applying MiXCR to the RACE reads. TCRdb's processing, not the authors' own work, is the source of the V and J calls. The table lists some 350,000 distinct CDR3 sequences, approximately 6.9% of them singletons, with 7.5% to 8.5% in the top ten. Stated time point: patch test 1, 2 weeks after DPC sensitization. Documented treatment: therapeutic diphenylcyclopropenone sensitization with weekly scalp DPC.

The chain is built from TRBV27 and TRBJ1-6; D gene ambiguous. This clonotype was sampled from a woman aged 18-29 years with alopecia areata. Some clones in this sample may be carry-over from other donors' samples. Specimen: whole blood, collected in connection with sensitization to the hapten diphenylcyclopropenone (DPC). Written as DNA, the CDR3 is TGTGCCAGCAGTTTATATGGGGTCGGTAATTCACCCCTCCACTTT. It encodes CASSLYGVGNSPLHF.